Below, 21 T cell receptor beta chains from the same sample are listed, as sequenced in a study of T cells in Graves' hyperthyroidism and ophthalmopathy. RNA transcripts served as the template for amplifying TCR beta CDR3 regions. In the first-round RT-PCR of the TCR CDR3, the HTBI primer set was used. TCRdb ran MiXCR on the multiplex PCR reads and lists one entry per CDR3 protein. The sample has roughly 500,000 distinct CDR3 sequences, over 45% seen once. Material for sequencing was peripheral blood or thyroid tissue (not recorded which). The receptors stem from an adult woman with Graves' disease, either hyperthyroidism or ophthalmopathy (not recorded which).

This clonotype was found many times. The chain combines TRBV19 with TRBJ1-2, with D unclear. This CDR3 comprises 14 residues. Per germline, CDR1 LNHDA and CDR2 SQIVND (reference sequence). Between the trimmed V and J ends, which lost 3 bases and 1 base, there was a span of 9 bases. CDR3 sequence (DNA): TGTGCCAGTAGTATGGCAGTCGGTAACTATGGCTACACCTTC. Protein product: CASSMAVGNYGYTF.

V gene TRBV9 combines with J gene TRBJ2-7; TRBD1 might be the D (6 bases). Trimming removed 5 bases from V and 2 bases from J, with 23 bases in between. The V gene's germline CDR1 is SGDLS and CDR2 YYNGEE. The CDR3 is 17 residues long. CDR3 protein: CASSRTQTGSVTYEQYF. CDR3 nucleotide sequence: TGTGCCAGCAGTCGCACCCAAACAGGGTCGGTGACCTACGAGCAGTACTTC.

This clonotype was counted only a few times. The chain joins TRBV7-2 to TRBJ1-2, with 7 bases fitting TRBD1. CDR3 length: 14 amino acids. CDR1 is SGHTA and CDR2 is FQGNSA in the germline V gene. V dropped 5 bases and J dropped 2; count of bases not matched to a gene: 5. This CDR3 is CASSRQGPNYGYTF. Here the CDR3 DNA reads TGTGCCAGCAGCAGACAGGGCCCAAACTATGGCTACACCTTC.

The chain is built from TRBV30 and TRBJ1-6; TRBD1 aligns across 7 bases. The CDR3 extends over 15 amino acids. The ends lost 5 bases at V and 5 bases at J; junction bases unmatched: 9. The V gene's germline CDR1 is GTSNPN and CDR2 SVGIG (reference sequence). The CDR3 DNA follows: TGTGCCTGGGGTCCCACAGGGGTGGATAATTCACCCCTCCACTTT. Residues: CAWGPTGVDNSPLHF.

The chain links TRBV24-1 to TRBJ1-2, with D tentatively TRBD1 (6 bases). Germline V CDR1 and CDR2: KGHDR, SFDVKD. The length of the CDR3 is 14 residues. V lost 3 bases, J lost 4 bases, and 11 bases lay in between. The CDR3: CATSDTGTSYGYTF. The CDR3 DNA follows: TGTGCCACCAGTGATACCGGGACATCCTATGGCTACACCTTC.

This rearrangement joins TRBV7-9 to TRBJ1-1; the match to TRBD1 covers 8 bases. Germline CDR1 SEHNR, CDR2 FQNEAQ (reference sequence). The J segment lost 5 bases and the V segment lost 1 base, leaving 6 bases of the junction unmatched. The CDR3 has 15 amino acids. The chain's CDR3 is CASSLGQGRSTEAFF. The CDR3 nucleotides are TGTGCCAGCAGCTTAGGACAGGGGCGTAGTACTGAAGCTTTCTTT.

This CDR3 reads CASGLTGVTGSPLHF. As DNA, the CDR3 is TGTGCTAGTGGTTTGACAGGGGTTACTGGTTCACCCCTCCACTTT. The gene calls are TRBV12-5 and TRBJ1-6; 7 bases fit TRBD1. Per the germline V gene, CDR1 is LGHNT and CDR2 is FRNRAP. This CDR3 region has 15 residues. Losses at the gene ends were 2 bases for V and 9 bases for J; bases not matched to a gene: 7.

This chain links TRBV29-1 with TRBJ1-1; D not certain. This CDR3 region has 10 residues. The ends were cut back, 5 bases at V and 4 bases at J, with 5 bases in the middle. Germline V gene lookup returns CDR1 SQVTM and CDR2 ANQGSEA. The CDR3 DNA reads as TGCAGCGTTTCCGGCACTGAAGCTTTCTTT. Protein: CSVSGTEAFF.

The rearrangement links TRBV15 to TRBJ2-7; D is undetermined. Germline lookup yields CDR1 LNHNV and CDR2 YYDKDF (reference sequence). Trimming removed 2 bases at V and 3 bases at J, with 11 bases between. This CDR3 is built from 14 residues. The CDR3 loop is CATSRREDGYEQYF. The CDR3 region has the DNA TGTGCCACCAGCAGACGAGAGGACGGCTACGAGCAGTACTTC. The full variable domain, rest sourced from reference TRBV15 and TRBJ2-7, is DAMVIQNPRYQVTQFGKPVTLSCSQTLNHNVMYWYQQKSSQAPKLLFHYYDKDFNNEADTPDNFQSRRPNTSFCFLDIRSPGLGDTAMYLCATSRREDGYEQYFGPGTRLTVT.

The V gene is TRBV30, the J gene TRBJ1-2, with 7 bases matching TRBD1. Unmatched junction bases numbered 1, after V lost 4 bases and J lost 2 bases. Germline V CDR1 and CDR2: GTSNPN, SVGIG (reference sequence). The CDR3 spans 12 residues. The CDR3 spells CAWMTGNYGYTF. CDR3 in DNA: TGTGCCTGGATGACAGGGAACTATGGCTACACCTTC.

The chain combines TRBV7-2 with TRBJ2-6; 8 nucleotides line up with TRBD2. Unmatched junction bases numbered 7, after V lost 4 bases and J lost 2 bases. Germline values: CDR1 SGHTA, CDR2 FQGNSA. The CDR3 loop spans 17 amino acids. The CDR3 bases are TGTGCCAGCAGCTCCCGGACTAGCCTGGCTGGGGCCAACGTCCTGACTTTC. This encodes CASSSRTSLAGANVLTF.

This clonotype was seen ten or more times. The chain joins TRBV20-1 to TRBJ1-5, with D tentatively TRBD1 (6 bases). The ends were cut back, 6 bases at V and 6 bases at J, with 15 bases in the middle. Germline-derived CDR1 and CDR2 are DFQATT and SNEGSKA (reference sequence). The CDR3 runs to 13 residues. The CDR3, as DNA: TGCAGTGCAGAGGGGGGGGCCGGTCAGCCCCAGCATTTT. It encodes CSAEGGAGQPQHF.

This clonotype was picked up many times. V is TRBV7-2 and J is TRBJ1-2; 9 positions agree with TRBD1. The CDR3 has 16 residues. The germline V gene has CDR1 SGHTA and CDR2 FQGNSA. The ends lost 3 bases at V and 4 bases at J; junction bases unmatched: 9. CDR3 in DNA: TGTGCCAGCAGCTTCCGTCCCGGGACAGGGCCCTATGGCTACACCTTC. This sequence encodes CASSFRPGTGPYGYTF.

V gene TRBV11-2 combines with J gene TRBJ1-4; D is perhaps TRBD1 (5 bases). The CDR3 consists of 13 residues. The germline V and J ends were trimmed by 1 base and 8 bases, with 8 bases remaining between them. In germline, CDR1 is SGHAT, CDR2 FQNNGV. The CDR3 region is CASSLVGEEKLFF. DNA of the CDR3: TGTGCCAGCAGCTTAGTGGGGGAAGAAAAACTGTTTTTT.

This chain connects TRBV7-8 to TRBJ1-2, with TRBD1 matching over 8 bases. J was trimmed by 7 bases and V by 4 bases; bases with no gene match: 5. The CDR3 has 13 residues. Germline V gene data show CDR1 as SGHVS and CDR2 as FQNEAQ. CDR3 sequence: CASSSQGAIGYTF. In nucleotides, the CDR3 is TGTGCCAGCAGCTCCCAGGGGGCGATTGGCTACACCTTC.

The gene calls are TRBV7-2 and TRBJ1-5, with 9 bases matching TRBD1. The ends lost 5 bases at V and 4 bases at J; junction bases unmatched: 6. Germline V gene data show CDR1 as SGHTA and CDR2 as FQGNSA. The CDR3 consists of 15 residues. As DNA, the CDR3 is TGTGCCAGCAGCAAACGACAGGGGGTGAATCAGCCCCAGCATTTT. Translating gives CASSKRQGVNQPQHF. The variable domain in full, with the rest retrieved from reference TRBV7-2 and TRBJ1-5, is GAGVSQSPSNKVTEKGKDVELRCDPISGHTALYWYRQSLGQGLEFLIYFQGNSAPDKSGLPSDRFSAERTGGSVSTLTIQRTQQEDSAVYLCASSKRQGVNQPQHFGDGTRLSIL.

This rearrangement joins TRBV20-1 to TRBJ2-2; 9 bases agree with TRBD2. After removal of 0 bases from V and 4 bases from J, the junction contained 0 bases not matched to a gene. The CDR3 sequence is 14 residues long. Germline V gene lookup returns CDR1 DFQATT and CDR2 SNEGSKA (reference sequence). The CDR3 DNA follows: TGCAGTGCTAGAGAACTAGCGGGCACCGGGGAGCTGTTTTTT. The encoded protein is CSARELAGTGELFF.

This clonotype has only a few counts. The rearrangement joins TRBV4-1 to TRBJ2-7, with a weak D call TRBD2 (6 bases). Trimming took off 1 base at V and 9 bases at J, with 19 bases between the two ends. The length of the CDR3 is 15 residues. In germline, CDR1 is MGHRA, CDR2 YSYEKL. CDR3 sequence (DNA): TGCGCCAGCAGCCAAGGAGTGGCAGGAGGGTATCCGCAGTACTTC. Amino acids: CASSQGVAGGYPQYF.

The sample holds many counts of this clonotype. The chain couples TRBV10-3 to TRBJ1-5, with D unresolved. V lost 3 bases and J lost 3, with 3 bases in between. Germline lookup yields CDR1 ENHRY and CDR2 SYGVKD. The CDR3 runs to 12 residues. CDR3 sequence (DNA): TGTGCCATCAGTGATTTCAATCAGCCCCAGCATTTT. Protein: CAISDFNQPQHF.

There are a few counts of this clonotype. The chain employs TRBV4-1 and TRBJ1-6, with unresolved D. The length of the CDR3 is 17 residues. Germline CDR1 is MGHRA and CDR2 is YSYEKL. Trimming took 0 bases from V and 5 from J, leaving 14 bases between them. The CDR3 region is CASSQEGFGSHNSPLHF. CDR3 in DNA: TGCGCCAGCAGCCAAGAAGGGTTCGGCAGCCATAATTCACCCCTCCACTTT.

The V call is TRBV29-1, the J call TRBJ2-6, with D hard to call. V shed 3 bases and J shed 4 bases, with 13 bases lying between them. The CDR3 consists of 15 residues. The germline CDR1 and CDR2 sequences are SQVTM and ANQGSEA. For the CDR3, the DNA is TGCAGCGTTGAGGGTTTTAACACCGGGGCCAACGTCCTGACTTTC. Translation: CSVEGFNTGANVLTF.